One sample yielded the 12 T cell receptor beta chains listed below, sequenced in a study of CD8+CD57+ T cells in acquired aplastic anemia. Investigators profiled TCR beta VDJ and CDR3 from genomic DNA template. MiXCR was run by TCRdb on the reads, yielding one entry per CDR3 protein. This table holds 150,000 to 200,000 distinct CDR3 sequences, 64% found once. The material sequenced was sorted CD4+, CD8+, or CD8+CD57+ T cells (not recorded which) from PBMCs. These TCRs come from a human donor with severe aplastic anemia or a healthy control (not recorded which).

The chain combines TRBV15 with TRBJ2-7; 10 bases map to TRBD1. This CDR3 is built from 17 residues. V shed 2 bases and J 5 bases; nucleotides not matched to a gene: 12. Germline V gene lookup returns CDR1 LNHNV and CDR2 YYDKDF (reference sequence). The CDR3: CATSRSRQGAIGHEQYF. As DNA, the CDR3 is TGTGCCACCAGCAGATCTCGACAGGGGGCCATCGGCCACGAGCAGTACTTC.

The chain has TRBV19 and TRBJ1-5; D might be TRBD1 (5 bases). Trimming took 8 bases from V and 5 from J, leaving 16 bases between them. Germline CDR1 LNHDA, CDR2 SQIVND (reference sequence). The CDR3 contains 14 residues. The CDR3 sequence is CASGADDGYQPQHF. CDR3 DNA: TGTGCCAGTGGGGCCGACGATGGGTATCAGCCCCAGCATTTT.

This clonotype was seen ten or more times. The chain combines TRBV27 with TRBJ1-6, with TRBD1 as a possible D gene (5 bases). The CDR3 runs 13 residues. Germline assignment: CDR1 MNHEY and CDR2 SMNVEV (reference sequence). Trimming shortened V by 8 bases and J by 11 bases, and 16 bases separated the two germline ends. The CDR3 nucleotides are TGTGCCAGCGGCTCATCGGGGGTTCCACCCCTCCACTTT. Protein sequence: CASGSSGVPPLHF.

The chain combines TRBV19 with TRBJ2-7, with D uncertain. The J call may be in error: the DNA end matches TRBJ2-5 better. The CDR3 extends over 12 amino acids. From germline, CDR1 is LNHDA and CDR2 SQIVND (reference sequence). As DNA, the CDR3 is TGTGCCAGTAGTATTAGAGAAGAGACCCAGTACTTC. Translation: CASSIREETQYF.

This clonotype was seen many times. The chain carries TRBV5-8 and TRBJ1-2; D uncertain. This CDR3 has 15 amino acids. V was trimmed by 3 bases and J by 4 bases, leaving 16 bases between them. Germline V CDR1 and CDR2: SGHTS, YDEGEE. The CDR3 nucleotides read TGTGCCAGCAGCTCCTCGGGCGGAGCGGGCTATGGCTACACCTTC. Its protein product is CASSSSGGAGYGYTF.

V usage is TRBV24-1 and J usage is TRBJ2-7; D is unclear. Deletions cut 6 bases from V and 2 bases from J, with 16 bases between. Germline CDR1 KGHDR, CDR2 SFDVKD. This CDR3 has 15 residues. CDR3 bases: TGTGCCACCAGTTCTACAGCCGAGAGTACCTACGAGCAGTACTTC. It is translated as CATSSTAESTYEQYF.

V is TRBV7-8 and J is TRBJ1-1; 9 nucleotides align to TRBD1. CDR1 SGHVS and CDR2 FQNEAQ come from the germline V gene. This CDR3 is 15 amino acids long. The V gene end was trimmed by 5 bases and the J gene end by 6 bases; junction bases not matched to a gene: 10. CDR3 residues: CASSARRGQGSEAFF. CDR3 in DNA: TGTGCCAGCAGCGCCAGGCGCGGACAGGGGTCTGAAGCTTTCTTT.

The V gene is TRBV10-3, the J gene TRBJ2-7; 8 positions match TRBD2. J gave up 0 bases and V 3 bases, and 4 bases lay outside the gene matches. The CDR3 is made up of 15 amino acids. Looked up from germline, CDR1 is ENHRY and CDR2 is SYGVKD. The chain's CDR3 is CAISDPGLGSYEQYF. DNA for the CDR3: TGTGCCATCAGTGACCCGGGACTAGGCTCCTACGAGCAGTACTTC.

This chain uses TRBV5-1 with TRBJ2-3, with D uncertain. The CDR3 is made up of 13 amino acids. Germline lookup yields CDR1 SGHRS and CDR2 YFSETQ. V was pared by 0 bases and J by 2 bases, with 4 bases between. The DNA of the CDR3 is TGCGCCAGCAGCTTGGGGGACACAGATACGCAGTATTTT. This gives the protein CASSLGDTDTQYF.

This clonotype has only one observation. The gene calls are TRBV20-1 and TRBJ2-7; D is undetermined. V was clipped by 0 bases and J by 1 base, with 22 bases between them. Germline assignment: CDR1 DFQATT and CDR2 SNEGSKA (reference sequence). CDR3 length: 18 amino acids. Written as DNA, the CDR3 is TGCAGTGCTAGAGACCTCAGGACGGATGCACCGAGGTCCTACGAGCAGTACTTC. Protein sequence: CSARDLRTDAPRSYEQYF.

This clonotype was observed a few times. The rearrangement uses TRBV7-2 and TRBJ1-2; D is unclear. The V gene's germline CDR1 is SGHTA and CDR2 FQGNSA. The V and J ends lost 1 base and 5 bases respectively, with 8 bases between them. The CDR3 contains 13 residues. The CDR3 sequence: CASSLGASYGYTF. The CDR3 DNA sequence: TGTGCCAGCAGCTTAGGGGCGTCATATGGCTACACCTTC.

The chain couples TRBV12-3 or TRBV12-4 to TRBJ2-1; D is uncertain. Deletions cut 3 bases from V and 4 bases from J, with 7 bases between. The CDR3 runs 13 residues. CDR3 sequence: CASSFGVYNEQFF. In DNA form, the CDR3 reads TGTGCCAGCAGTTTCGGAGTTTACAATGAGCAGTTCTTC.